These 24 T cell receptor beta chains originate from one sample sequenced in a study of beta chain features in type 1 diabetes. General study points: People with Type 1 diabetes carried modestly yet significantly shorter TCRB CDR3s in all four CD4+ subsets.

Expressed TCRB transcripts were sequenced after all isolated RNA was converted to cDNA. Measured with immunoSEQ multiplex PCR; TCRdb has only the in-frame clones, and not every one. The table lists around 26,000 clones, over 65% of them singletons. These receptors' antigens are unknown. Sequenced material: stem cell memory CD4+ T cells from blood. These TCRs come from a woman aged 40 to 49 with type 1 diabetes.

The table lists this clone with a few counts. The CDR3 reads CASSPRGLKSAGELFF. The CDR3 DNA sequence: TGTGCCAGCAGCCCCCGGGGTCTAAAGTCAGCCGGGGAGCTGTTTTTT. The V and J genes are TRBV28 and TRBJ2-2; TRBD2 might be the D (5 bases). The V end lost 6 bases, the J end lost 6 bases, and 20 bases lay between the germline ends. This CDR3 region has 16 residues. The V gene's germline CDR1 is MDHEN and CDR2 SYDVKM.

This clone was seen just once. The chain couples TRBV7-3 to TRBJ2-5; 7 bases agree with TRBD2. The J segment lost 5 bases and the V segment lost 0 bases, leaving 6 bases of the junction unmatched. CDR1 and CDR2 from the germline V gene are SGHTA and FQGTGA. The CDR3 loop spans 15 amino acids. CDR3 loop: CASSLTRGGWETQYF. In nucleotides, the CDR3 is TGTGCCAGCAGCTTAACACGGGGAGGGTGGGAGACCCAGTACTTC.

This rearrangement joins TRBV18 to TRBJ2-7; 7 bases align to TRBD1. The CDR3 extends over 13 amino acids. V gave up 4 bases and J gave up 2 bases; unmatched junction bases: 2. Germline V CDR1 and CDR2: KGHSH, LQKENI. CDR3 protein: CASSRDRPYEQYF. CDR3 bases: TGTGCCAGCTCACGGGACAGACCCTACGAGCAGTACTTC.

J is TRBJ2-1 and V is TRBV6-1, with 7 bases lining up with TRBD1. Germline CDR1 is MNHNS and CDR2 is SASEGT. J was trimmed by 8 bases and V by 5 bases; bases with no gene match: 6. This CDR3 is built from 13 residues. The CDR3 bases are TGTGCCAGCAGTAGACAGGGCTATGATGAGCAGTTCTTC. Its protein is CASSRQGYDEQFF.

There are a few counts of this clone. The V and J genes are TRBV7-2 and TRBJ2-7; TRBD1 aligns across 12 bases. This CDR3 region has 14 residues. CDR1 is SGHTA, CDR2 FQGNSA, per germline. Trimming removed 5 bases from V and 6 bases from J; junction bases left unmatched: 5. CDR3 loop: CASSPGQGAFEQYF. In DNA form, the CDR3 reads TGTGCCAGCAGCCCGGGACAGGGGGCCTTCGAGCAGTACTTC.

This clone has only one observation. The rearrangement links TRBV7-7 to TRBJ2-5; 7 bases are shared with TRBD1. Looked up from germline, CDR1 is SSHAT and CDR2 is FNYEAQ (reference sequence). This CDR3 comprises 14 residues. V was clipped by 0 bases and J by 3 bases; unmatched bases: 1. CDR3 in DNA: TGTGCCAGCAGCTTAGCGGGACAGAAAGAGACCCAGTACTTC. It encodes CASSLAGQKETQYF. Looking up the rest from reference TRBV7-7 and TRBJ2-5 gives the full variable domain: GAGVSQSPRYKVTKRGQDVTLRCDPISSHATLYWYQQALGQGPEFLTYFNYEAQPDKSGLPSDRFSAERPEGSISTLTIQRTEQRDSAMYRCASSLAGQKETQYFGPGTRLLVL.

This clone appeared a single time. The chain recombines TRBV7-3 with TRBJ2-3; 11 nucleotides align to TRBD1. The CDR3 has 16 residues. Germline lookup yields CDR1 SGHTA and CDR2 FQGTGA. Trimming cost V 5 bases and J 1 base; bases outside gene matches: 5. CDR3 nucleotides: TGTGCCAGCAGCCCCCGGACAGGGGGCCGCACAGATACGCAGTATTTT. It translates to CASSPRTGGRTDTQYF.

The chain recombines TRBV9 with TRBJ2-3; tentative D call: TRBD2 (5 bases). Trimming stripped 0 bases from V and 0 bases from J, with 8 bases between. The CDR3 is made up of 15 amino acids. Germline V gives CDR1 SGDLS, CDR2 YYNGEE. The CDR3 coding sequence is TGTGCCAGCAGCGTAGTATCGGGGAGCACAGATACGCAGTATTTT. The encoded protein is CASSVVSGSTDTQYF.

This chain connects TRBV28 to TRBJ1-3; 7 nucleotides agree with TRBD1. This CDR3 spans 14 amino acids. In germline, CDR1 is MDHEN, CDR2 SYDVKM. The junction had 4 bases not matched to a gene; V was cut back by 8 bases and J by 0 bases. CDR3 DNA sequence: TGTGCCAGCGGACGGGACAGCTCTGGAAACACCATATATTTT. This encodes CASGRDSSGNTIYF.

The V call is TRBV7-2, the J call TRBJ2-1, with 7 nucleotides matching TRBD2. Trimming took 5 bases from V and 6 from J; bases not matched to a gene: 13. CDR1 is SGHTA and CDR2 is FQGNSA in the germline V gene. The CDR3 length is 16 residues. CDR3 in amino acids: CASSTRLAEGLNEQFF. CDR3 bases: TGTGCCAGCAGCACCCGTCTAGCGGAGGGGCTCAATGAGCAGTTCTTC. The variable domain in full, completed from reference TRBV7-2 and TRBJ2-1, reads GAGVSQSPSNKVTEKGKDVELRCDPISGHTALYWYRQSLGQGLEFLIYFQGNSAPDKSGLPSDRFSAERTGGSVSTLTIQRTQQEDSAVYLCASSTRLAEGLNEQFFGPGTRLTVL.

This clone was counted between two and nine times. The chain recombines TRBV5-1 with TRBJ2-3; D possibly corresponds to TRBD2 (5 bases). The CDR3 length is 14 residues. V was clipped by 4 bases and J by 4 bases, with 13 bases between them. Germline-derived CDR1 and CDR2 are SGHRS and YFSETQ. CDR3 protein: CASSQRTPPDTQYF. Here the CDR3 DNA reads TGCGCCAGCAGCCAACGGACTCCTCCAGATACGCAGTATTTT. Complete variable domain (other parts from reference TRBV5-1 and TRBJ2-3): KAGVTQTPRYLIKTRGQQVTLSCSPISGHRSVSWYQQTPGQGLQFLFEYFSETQRNKGNFPGRFSGRQFSNSRSEMNVSTLELGDSALYLCASSQRTPPDTQYFGPGTRLTVL.

The chain recombines TRBV18 with TRBJ2-5; 9 nucleotides line up with TRBD1. The V gene end was trimmed by 1 base and the J gene end by 1 base; junction bases not matched to a gene: 10. The CDR3 consists of 18 residues. CDR1 KGHSH and CDR2 LQKENI come from the germline V gene. The CDR3 DNA follows: TGTGCCAGCTCACCACGGACAGGGGTAGCTTCGGGCCAAGAGACCCAGTACTTC. Its protein product is CASSPRTGVASGQETQYF.

This clone appeared a few times. The CDR3 DNA sequence: TGTGCCAGCAGCAAAACAGGGGCAGAAATGTTCAATGAGCAGTTCTTC. This codes for CASSKTGAEMFNEQFF. The rearrangement links TRBV7-2 to TRBJ2-1; 7 bases map to TRBD1. The CDR3 is 16 amino acids. J gave up 6 bases and V 5 bases, and 13 bases lay outside the gene matches. Germline V CDR1 and CDR2: SGHTA, FQGNSA. Looking up the rest from reference TRBV7-2 and TRBJ2-1 gives the full variable domain: GAGVSQSPSNKVTEKGKDVELRCDPISGHTALYWYRQSLGQGLEFLIYFQGNSAPDKSGLPSDRFSAERTGGSVSTLTIQRTQQEDSAVYLCASSKTGAEMFNEQFFGPGTRLTVL.

The chain links TRBV15 to TRBJ2-5, with 8 bases matching TRBD2. Germline lookup yields CDR1 LNHNV and CDR2 YYDKDF (reference sequence). Trimming at V came to 0 bases and at J to 4 bases, leaving 1 base not matched to a gene. This CDR3 has 14 residues. The CDR3 nucleotides are TGTGCCACCAGCAGAGACGGGAGGGGAGAGACCCAGTACTTC. Translated, it gives CATSRDGRGETQYF.

This sequence joins TRBV6-1 and TRBJ1-2, with unresolved D. V was trimmed by 5 bases and J by 5 bases, leaving 15 bases between them. Germline-derived CDR1 and CDR2 are MNHNS and SASEGT. CDR3 length equals 14 residues. Here the CDR3 reads CASSPTVPGYGYTF. CDR3 nucleotide sequence: TGTGCCAGCAGTCCCACCGTTCCGGGGTATGGCTACACCTTC.

The chain recombines TRBV11-2 with TRBJ1-3; D gene unclear. The germline V and J ends were trimmed by 3 bases and 0 bases, with 12 bases remaining between them. CDR3 size: 16 residues. From germline, CDR1 is SGHAT and CDR2 FQNNGV. The CDR3 reads CASSFVGGYSGNTIYF. The CDR3 DNA reads TGTGCCAGCAGCTTCGTCGGCGGATACTCTGGAAACACCATATATTTT. Supplemented by reference TRBV11-2 and TRBJ1-3, the full variable domain reads EAGVAQSPRYKIIEKRQSVAFWCNPISGHATLYWYQQILGQGPKLLIQFQNNGVVDDSQLPKDRFSAERLKGVDSTLKIQPAKLEDSAVYLCASSFVGGYSGNTIYFGEGSWLTVV.

This chain joins TRBV4-2 and TRBJ1-1; 7 bases agree with TRBD1. Looked up from germline, CDR1 is LGHNA and CDR2 is YNFKEQ. The length of the CDR3 is 16 residues. Germline trimming cut 0 bases from V and 5 bases from J; bases unmatched to any gene: 9. Written as DNA, the CDR3 is TGTGCCAGCAGCCAAGAAAAGAGACAGGGAGATACTGAAGCTTTCTTT. Protein: CASSQEKRQGDTEAFF.

This clone has only a few counts. A junction end diverges from the germline sequence, so it may reflect a read error. This chain uses TRBV29-1 with TRBJ2-3; 7 bases line up with TRBD2. This CDR3 has 16 residues. Per germline, CDR1 SQVTM and CDR2 ANQGSEA. CDR3 nucleotide sequence: TGCGGCGTGGGGGGGGGAGGGGTGGGCGGCACAGATACGCAGTATTTT. Translated: CGVGGGGVGGTDTQYF.

Written as DNA, the CDR3 is TGTGCCACCAGCAGAGGCCGTGAGGGGACCCAGTACTTC. Translating gives CATSRGREGTQYF. The rearrangement joins TRBV15 to TRBJ2-5; tentative D call: TRBD2 (5 bases). V gave up 1 base and J gave up 7 bases, with 10 bases separating them. Germline CDR1 and CDR2: LNHNV and YYDKDF (reference sequence). There are 13 residues in the CDR3.

V gene TRBV6-6 combines with J gene TRBJ1-5; no firm D call. Germline loops: CDR1 MNHNY, CDR2 SVGAGI (reference sequence). This CDR3 has 14 amino acids. Trimming shortened V by 5 bases and J by 8 bases, and 16 bases separated the two germline ends. In DNA form, the CDR3 reads TGTGCCAGCAGTCCCGGAGGCACCGGAGAGCCCCAGCATTTT. This codes for CASSPGGTGEPQHF.

Here the CDR3 DNA reads TGTGCCAGTAGTATGGGGGACAGGGAAGGCGGGGAGCTGTTTTTT. It specifies CASSMGDREGGELFF. This rearrangement joins TRBV19 to TRBJ2-2, with 9 bases matching TRBD1. CDR3 length: 15 amino acids. J lost 7 bases, V lost 3 bases, and 6 bases had no gene match. Germline CDR1 reads LNHDA; CDR2 reads SQIVND (reference sequence).

This chain links TRBV29-1 with TRBJ2-7; TRBD2 matches 7 bases. Germline lookup yields CDR1 SQVTM and CDR2 ANQGSEA. V lost 1 base, J lost 2 bases, and 2 bases stayed unmatched. The CDR3 has 13 residues. The CDR3 nucleotides read TGCAGCGTTGAAGGGGACTACACCTACGAGCAGTACTTC. It codes for CSVEGDYTYEQYF.

The chain is built from TRBV4-3 and TRBJ2-7, with D possibly matching TRBD2 (5 bases). Trimming pared 1 base from V and 8 bases from J, leaving 18 bases between. In germline, CDR1 is LGHNA, CDR2 YSLEER. The CDR3 consists of 15 residues. As DNA, the CDR3 is TGCGCCAGCAGCCAAGGTGGCTTCGGGGAAATCAAGCAGTACTTC. Encoded protein: CASSQGGFGEIKQYF.

This rearrangement joins TRBV7-9 to TRBJ2-3; D is perhaps TRBD1 (5 bases). V lost 5 bases and J 1 base, leaving 13 bases between the germline ends. The CDR3 is made up of 15 amino acids. CDR1 is SEHNR and CDR2 is FQNEAQ in the germline V gene (reference sequence). The CDR3 DNA sequence: TGTGCCAGCAGCCCCCAGGACATTGGCACAGATACGCAGTATTTT. It codes for CASSPQDIGTDTQYF.